The sequence of this T cell receptor beta chain was determined in a study of CD8+ T cells in alopecia areata. Overall study findings and caveats: Elevated clonality characterized lesional scalp relative to normal scalp, particularly in alopecia totalis/universalis.

The CDR3 totals 15 residues. Germline-derived CDR1 and CDR2 are LNHNV and YYDKDF (reference sequence). Trimming stripped 3 bases from V and 10 bases from J, with 16 bases between. TCR sequencing used cDNA made by reverse transcription of extracted RNA. Libraries were prepared by immunoSEQ multiplex PCR; TCRdb keeps only in-frame clonotypes and omits some of them. This table holds some 200,000 clones, over 50% found once. About this clone: The antigen remains undetermined.

The rearrangement links TRBV15 to TRBJ1-6; D might be TRBD1 (5 bases). The TCR was taken from a human donor with alopecia areata. The source material was CD4+ T cells sorted from blood, sampled at week 0. In DNA, the CDR3 is TGTGCCACCAGCAGGCGGACGGGGACGTTGTCACCCCTCCACTTT. As protein: CATSRRTGTLSPLHF.